These 28 T cell receptor beta chains were all obtained from the same sample, sequenced in a study of OX40 agonist ivuxolimab in advanced cancers. Library prep was done by the immunoSEQ multiplex PCR assay. Not all clones reach the TCRdb copy of this immuneACCESS table, which keeps in-frame sequences only. Checked studies attribute under half of the gap to unresolved V genes and leave the rest unexplained. Across this sample there are approximately 61,000 clones, with 75% to 90% seen only once. Jointly, the top ten make up over 15% of the sample. The sequencing here drew on CD4+ or CD8+ T cells sorted from blood, taken in a trial of the OX40 agonist ivuxolimab. These receptors all stem from an adult with an advanced solid tumor such as melanoma, head and neck, liver or kidney cancer.

The chain is built from TRBV7-9 and TRBJ2-2; tentative D call: TRBD2 (6 bases). CDR1 is SEHNR and CDR2 is FQNEAQ in the germline V gene (reference sequence). The CDR3 is 14 residues long. Trimming shortened V by 6 bases and J by 5 bases, and 13 bases separated the two germline ends. CDR3 bases: TGTGCCAGCAGAACAGCGGCGGGGACCGGGGAGCTGTTTTTT. Protein: CASRTAAGTGELFF.

The rearrangement joins TRBV7-8 to TRBJ1-5; no firm D call. Germline V gene data show CDR1 as SGHVS and CDR2 as FQNEAQ. Trimming removed 1 base at V and 3 bases at J, with 4 bases between. The CDR3 covers 13 residues. The CDR3 DNA follows: TGTGCCAGCAGCTTAGACCCCAATCAGCCCCAGCATTTT. Translating gives CASSLDPNQPQHF.

CDR3 protein: CASSFTGRSYEQYF. The CDR3 coding sequence is TGTGCCAGCAGCTTTACCGGACGGTCCTACGAGCAGTACTTC. This sequence joins TRBV11-2 and TRBJ2-7; D call uncertain. In germline, CDR1 is SGHAT, CDR2 FQNNGV. The CDR3 is 14 residues long. Deletions cut 3 bases from V and 1 base from J, with 10 bases between.

The V gene is TRBV9, the J gene TRBJ2-7, with 10 bases matching TRBD1. The CDR3 sequence is 15 residues long. CDR1 SGDLS and CDR2 YYNGEE come from the germline V gene. Losses at the gene ends were 0 bases for V and 0 bases for J; bases not matched to a gene: 0. The CDR3, as DNA: TGTGCCAGCAGCGTAGGGACAGGGGGCTCCTACGAGCAGTACTTC. It is translated as CASSVGTGGSYEQYF.

The sample holds one count of this clone. V and J are TRBV9 and TRBJ2-5, with 8 nucleotides matching TRBD2. Per the germline V gene, CDR1 is SGDLS and CDR2 is YYNGEE. This CDR3 region has 16 residues. The trim removed 3 bases at V and 5 bases at J, leaving 12 bases unmatched. This CDR3 reads CASSEGLATEMETQYF. The CDR3, as DNA: TGTGCCAGCAGCGAAGGACTAGCCACGGAGATGGAGACCCAGTACTTC.

The J gene is TRBJ2-1, the V gene TRBV11-2; 9 bases map to TRBD2. The CDR3 contains 16 residues. V shed 0 bases, J shed 3 bases, and the junction held 3 bases outside the gene matches. The V gene's germline CDR1 is SGHAT and CDR2 FQNNGV. CDR3 coding DNA: TGTGCCAGCAGCTTAGAAGGTAGCGGGAGCTACAATGAGCAGTTCTTC. Translating it yields CASSLEGSGSYNEQFF.

The chain has TRBV13 and TRBJ2-7; D remains ambiguous. V was cut by 5 bases and J by 6 bases, with 14 bases left in between. There are 13 residues in the CDR3. Germline V gene sequence: CDR1 PRHDT, CDR2 FYEKMQ (reference sequence). The CDR3 DNA follows: TGTGCCAGCAGCCCTGGCCATCTGGGCGAGCAGTACTTC. Translated: CASSPGHLGEQYF.

This chain links TRBV21-1 with TRBJ2-7; TRBD2, the D gene given by the table, was not confirmed from the DNA. TRBV21-1 is given as a pseudogene. This CDR3 contains 19 residues. The chain's CDR3 is CASSPRWVLSGRSSYEQYF. The DNA of the CDR3 is TGTGCCAGCAGCCCCCGCTGGGTCCTTAGCGGGAGAAGCTCCTACGAGCAGTACTTC.

The chain joins TRBV9 to TRBJ2-7; tentatively, D is TRBD2 (6 bases). Trimming removed 0 bases from V and 4 bases from J, with 11 bases in between. Per germline, CDR1 SGDLS and CDR2 YYNGEE. This CDR3 has 14 residues. The CDR3 here is CASSVAPTSYEQYF. The CDR3 bases are TGTGCCAGCAGCGTAGCCCCGACTAGTTACGAGCAGTACTTC.

The J gene is TRBJ2-1, the V gene TRBV28, with 8 positions matching TRBD2. Germline-derived CDR1 and CDR2 are MDHEN and SYDVKM. V lost 3 bases, J lost 7 bases, and 11 bases stayed unmatched. There are 16 residues in the CDR3. The CDR3 DNA is TGTGCCAGCAGTTTCCTATCGGGAGGGTTCATAAATGAGCAGTTCTTC. Translated, it gives CASSFLSGGFINEQFF.

The chain couples TRBV7-8 to TRBJ2-7; 9 bases align to TRBD1. From germline, CDR1 is SGHVS and CDR2 FQNEAQ. This CDR3 is 14 amino acids long. The J segment lost 3 bases and the V segment lost 5 bases, leaving 5 bases of the junction unmatched. Written as DNA, the CDR3 is TGTGCCAGCAGCACGGCGGGACAGGGCTACGAGCAGTACTTC. Its protein is CASSTAGQGYEQYF.

Remarks on this clone: Other DNA sequences of this sample code for an identical CDR3. This chain joins TRBV6-5 and TRBJ2-7; D is unresolved. V was shortened by 6 bases and J by 0 bases, with 9 bases between the two germline ends. Germline CDR1 reads MNHEY; CDR2 reads SVGAGI. CDR3 length: 13 residues. CDR3 protein: CASSGRSSYEQYF. CDR3 nucleotide sequence: TGTGCCAGCAGCGGCAGAAGCTCCTACGAGCAGTACTTC.

The chain combines TRBV28 with TRBJ2-3; 9 positions match TRBD2. Looked up from germline, CDR1 is MDHEN and CDR2 is SYDVKM. Unmatched junction bases numbered 4, after V lost 5 bases and J lost 1 base. CDR3 length: 15 amino acids. CDR3 protein: CASSQAGGGTDTQYF. In DNA form, the CDR3 reads TGTGCCAGCAGTCAAGCGGGAGGAGGCACAGATACGCAGTATTTT.

J is TRBJ1-4 and V is TRBV27, with unresolved D. Germline V gene lookup returns CDR1 MNHEY and CDR2 SMNVEV (reference sequence). Trimming pared 4 bases from V and 7 bases from J, leaving 10 bases between. The CDR3 sequence is 13 residues long. CDR3 protein: CASSSGLGEKLFF. CDR3 nucleotides: TGTGCCAGCAGTTCCGGGTTGGGTGAAAAACTGTTTTTT. The full variable domain, in which reference TRBV27 and TRBJ1-4 provide the parts outside the CDR3, is EAQVTQNPRYLITVTGKKLTVTCSQNMNHEYMSWYRQDPGLGLRQIYYSMNVEVTDKGDVPEGYKVSRKEKRNFPLILESPSPNQTSLYFCASSSGLGEKLFFGSGTQLSVL.

The V gene is TRBV2, the J gene TRBJ2-1; 9 bases are a match to TRBD1. This CDR3 comprises 17 residues. V shed 6 bases and J 2 bases; nucleotides not matched to a gene: 11. Germline V CDR1 and CDR2: SNHLY, FYNNEI. CDR3 DNA sequence: TGTGCCAGCAGGGGGACAGGGCCCGGGCTGACCTACAATGAGCAGTTCTTC. It yields the protein CASRGTGPGLTYNEQFF.

The J gene is TRBJ2-1, the V gene TRBV7-2; D is possibly TRBD1 (5 bases). The CDR3 has 14 amino acids. The germline CDR1 and CDR2 sequences are SGHTA and FQGNSA. With 2 bases removed from V and 9 bases from J, the gap between germline ends came to 14 bases. CDR3 region: CASSLFQGLGEQFF. CDR3 in DNA: TGTGCCAGCAGCTTATTTCAGGGCCTTGGTGAGCAGTTCTTC. The full variable domain, rest sourced from reference TRBV7-2 and TRBJ2-1, is GAGVSQSPSNKVTEKGKDVELRCDPISGHTALYWYRQSLGQGLEFLIYFQGNSAPDKSGLPSDRFSAERTGGSVSTLTIQRTQQEDSAVYLCASSLFQGLGEQFFGPGTRLTVL.

The V gene is TRBV4-1, the J gene TRBJ2-7, with a possible D match to TRBD1 (5 bases). With 3 bases removed from V and 0 bases from J, the gap between germline ends came to 12 bases. The CDR3 length is 15 residues. The germline gives CDR1 MGHRA, CDR2 YSYEKL. The CDR3 region is CASSHTDSFSYEQYF. As DNA, the CDR3 is TGCGCCAGCAGCCATACCGACAGCTTCTCCTACGAGCAGTACTTC.

The rearrangement uses TRBV10-3 and TRBJ2-1; the D gene is possibly TRBD2 (6 bases). The CDR3 contains 12 residues. Germline V gene lookup returns CDR1 ENHRY and CDR2 SYGVKD. V was clipped by 6 bases and J by 8 bases, with 11 bases between them. CDR3 in DNA: TGTGCCATCAGGGACTACCGTGATGAGCAGTTCTTC. Encoded protein: CAIRDYRDEQFF.

This clone was detected once. The chain combines TRBV18 with TRBJ1-1; no clear D gene. V lost 0 bases to trimming and J lost 2 bases, with 7 bases between them. In germline, CDR1 is KGHSH, CDR2 LQKENI. This CDR3 spans 14 amino acids. The CDR3 protein is CASSPPTRNTEAFF. CDR3 in DNA: TGTGCCAGCTCACCACCAACTAGAAACACTGAAGCTTTCTTT.

The CDR3 reads CASSPDEYSGLDNEQFF. DNA of the CDR3: TGTGCCAGCTCACCCGACGAATATAGCGGGCTAGACAATGAGCAGTTCTTC. The chain carries TRBV18 and TRBJ2-1, with 7 bases lining up with TRBD2. The V segment lost 3 bases and the J segment 5 bases; nucleotides outside the gene matches: 13. Germline values: CDR1 KGHSH, CDR2 LQKENI. The CDR3 covers 17 residues.

The V and J genes are TRBV28 and TRBJ2-7; TRBD2 matches at 10 bases. The germline V gene has CDR1 MDHEN and CDR2 SYDVKM. V lost 7 bases to trimming and J lost 0 bases; unmatched junction nucleotides: 9. The CDR3 extends over 16 amino acids. The CDR3 DNA reads as TGTGCCAGCACCAGACTAGCGGGTGCCCTCTCCTACGAGCAGTACTTC. This encodes CASTRLAGALSYEQYF. The whole variable domain, remainder taken from reference TRBV28 and TRBJ2-7, is DVKVTQSSRYLVKRTGEKVFLECVQDMDHENMFWYRQDPGLGLRLIYFSYDVKMKEKGDIPEGYSVSREKKERFSLILESASTNQTSMYLCASTRLAGALSYEQYFGPGTRLTVT.

This clone was seen more than once but under ten times. CDR3 DNA: TGTGCCAGCAGCCAGACTAGCGGGAGTGGGGGGGATGAGCAGTTCTTC. It codes for CASSQTSGSGGDEQFF. V is TRBV4-2 and J is TRBJ2-1; 12 bases fit TRBD2. The CDR3 is 16 amino acids. J gave up 8 bases and V 3 bases, and 8 bases lay outside the gene matches. Per the germline V gene, CDR1 is LGHNA and CDR2 is YNFKEQ.

The genes are TRBV10-3 and TRBJ1-1, with D possibly TRBD1 on 5 matching bases. Trimming removed 3 bases from V and 7 bases from J, with 9 bases in between. The CDR3 totals 12 residues. CDR1 ENHRY and CDR2 SYGVKD come from the germline V gene. The CDR3 protein is CAISEKRGEAFF. CDR3 nucleotide sequence: TGTGCCATCAGTGAAAAGAGGGGTGAAGCTTTCTTT.

The chain recombines TRBV27 with TRBJ1-5; D might be TRBD1 (5 bases). The V end was cut by 6 bases, the J end by 1 base, with 19 bases between. The CDR3 is 17 residues long. Per the germline V gene, CDR1 is MNHEY and CDR2 is SMNVEV (reference sequence). DNA of the CDR3: TGTGCCAGCAGACCACTGTTGGGGCCTAGCAGCAATCAGCCCCAGCATTTT. The encoded protein is CASRPLLGPSSNQPQHF.

The chain employs TRBV6-5 and TRBJ1-1; 9 bases line up with TRBD1. This CDR3 spans 15 amino acids. The germline V gene encodes CDR1 MNHEY and CDR2 SVGAGI. Germline trimming cut 2 bases from V and 10 bases from J; bases unmatched to any gene: 11. As DNA, the CDR3 is TGTGCCAGCAGTTACGCTTCGACAGGGGGGGAAGGAGCTTTCTTT. As protein: CASSYASTGGEGAFF.

V and J are TRBV10-1 and TRBJ2-3; D remains ambiguous. Germline V CDR1 and CDR2: WNHNN, SYGVQD (reference sequence). Trimming took off 2 bases at V and 3 bases at J, with 9 bases between the two ends. CDR3 length equals 14 residues. The CDR3 loop is CASSEVSETDTQYF. DNA for the CDR3: TGCGCCAGCAGTGAGGTGTCCGAGACAGATACGCAGTATTTT.

This clone was seen just once. The chain carries TRBV6-5 and TRBJ1-2; perhaps TRBD1 as D (6 bases). V shed 2 bases and J shed 6 bases, with 10 bases lying between them. Per the germline V gene, CDR1 is MNHEY and CDR2 is SVGAGI. CDR3 length: 13 residues. This CDR3 is CASSYIRGHGYTF. CDR3 DNA sequence: TGTGCCAGCAGTTACATCAGGGGCCATGGCTACACCTTC.

This chain joins TRBV7-9 and TRBJ2-3; D gene uncertain. Looked up from germline, CDR1 is SEHNR and CDR2 is FQNEAQ (reference sequence). V was clipped by 5 bases and J by 1 base, with 7 bases between them. The CDR3 runs to 13 residues. CDR3 amino acids: CASSPRGTDTQYF. DNA of the CDR3: TGTGCCAGCAGCCCACGGGGCACAGATACGCAGTATTTT. The full variable domain, its missing parts supplied by reference TRBV7-9 and TRBJ2-3, is DTGVSQNPRHKITKRGQNVTFRCDPISEHNRLYWYRQTLGQGPEFLTYFQNEAQLEKSRLLSDRFSAERPKGSFSTLEIQRTEQGDSAMYLCASSPRGTDTQYFGPGTRLTVL.